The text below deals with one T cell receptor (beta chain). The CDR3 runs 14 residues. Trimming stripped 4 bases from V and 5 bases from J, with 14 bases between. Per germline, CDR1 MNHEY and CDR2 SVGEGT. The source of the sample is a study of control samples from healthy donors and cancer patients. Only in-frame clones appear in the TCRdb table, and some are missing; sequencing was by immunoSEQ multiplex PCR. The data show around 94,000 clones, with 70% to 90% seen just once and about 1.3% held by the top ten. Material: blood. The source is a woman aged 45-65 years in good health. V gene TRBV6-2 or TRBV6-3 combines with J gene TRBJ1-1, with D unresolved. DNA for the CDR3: TGTGCCAGCAGTTTTTCGAGGCGGGAGACTGAAGCTTTCTTT. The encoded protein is CASSFSRRETEAFF.